This T cell receptor (beta chain) stems from a study of cytomegalovirus exposure and HLA in healthy donors (dated by TCRdb to about 2017). Broadly, across the study: An earlier analysis of a few hundred of the donors reported about 280 Gb of sequence data and 95 million to 120 million unique TCR beta sequences obtained from 180 million or so T cells. An early release that covered more than 550 HLA-typed donors contained around 330 gigabases of sequencing data and roughly 84 million unique TCR sequences. Among the approximately 420 genotyped donors, approximately 76% belonged to the genetic ancestry cluster associated with self-reported Caucasian donors. The study was designed to test whether signatures of past pathogen exposure could be identified by cataloging public T cell receptors. Using immunosequencing, the study profiled T cell repertoires from some 670 subjects and related those repertoires to cytomegalovirus serostatus. Along with the roughly 700-subject first cohort, a separate validation cohort of 120 different subjects was used. To predict cytomegalovirus infection status, the study combined high-throughput TCR immunosequencing, statistical association of individual TCRs with disease status, and machine learning. To study patterns of TCR occurrence, a later analysis re-analyzed previously published TCR beta repertoires from several hundred donors and added high-resolution HLA genotyping. In the later analysis, no new phenotypic data were used to find candidate immune exposures; instead, reliance was placed on TCR beta sequences and their occurrence across donors. To decide whether each TCR beta V gene segment behaved as functional or pseudogenic, an earlier analysis of some 600 of the donors relied on high-throughput TCR beta sequencing. Donor age, sex, ethnicity and CMV serostatus were compiled alongside the repertoire data. Genome-wide SNP genotypes for about three fifths of the roughly 670 donors were used in a later genetic analysis, which treated that subset as a discovery cohort. Every repertoire in the discovery cohort had been generated on one and the same sequencing platform. HLA typing included class I and class II loci at four-digit resolution. Typing coverage differed by locus: A, B, C, DRB1 and DQB1 were typed in roughly 629-630 donors, DQA1 in 500 to 550, DPA1 in approximately 610, and DPB1 in 400 to 480. Roughly 5 DR-DQ haplotypes were handled as single units for association and clustering because linkage in the cohort was strong. Among some 400 genotyped donors of the cohort, an average of around 240,000 unique TCR beta nucleotide sequences were sequenced per donor, around a sixth of them non-productive.

The method was the immunoSEQ multiplex PCR assay. A mixture of 60 forward primers for TCR Vbeta segments and 13 reverse primers for TCR Jbeta segments was used in the multiplex PCR. A multiplex PCR assay on genomic DNA amplified the CDR3 region of rearranged TCR beta genes. The Illumina HiSeq System was used to sequence the amplified TCR beta libraries as 87-base-pair reads. For the original study's pipeline: A later analysis tallied approximately 87 million unique TCR beta chains across the 666 repertoires, and approximately 11 million of those chains were shared by two or more donors. To remove PCR and sequencing errors, raw reads were error-corrected and collapsed into unique sequences using a nearest-neighbor algorithm that merged closely related sequences. V, D and J gene segments were assigned by aligning CDR3 sequences to IMGT reference sequences. For a sequence to be retained, a match of at least six nucleotides was required to both a V gene segment and a J gene segment. A rearrangement was called productive if the CDR3 had no stop codons and remained in frame with V and J, and every other rearrangement was called non-productive. Following IMGT convention, CDR3 was defined as the stretch from the second conserved V-encoded cysteine to the conserved J-encoded phenylalanine. In an earlier analysis of around 570 of the donors, sequences lacking an unambiguous match to a single V gene segment were excluded. In an earlier analysis of around 600 of the donors, V segments were called functional above 56.7% productive rearrangements and were called segregating when the between-donor standard deviation exceeded 5%. A statistical classification framework was built to diagnose cytomegalovirus status from the catalog of TCR beta chain sequences. V and J gene assignment, in a later analysis, came from comparing TCR nucleotide sequences with IMGT/GENE-DB human TR gene sequences. A later analysis assigned CDR3 sequences and most-parsimonious VDJ recombination scenarios with the TCRdist pipeline. In a later analysis, each TCR beta chain was defined by its CDR3 amino acid sequence together with its V-gene family, and reads without a unique V-gene family were excluded. As a way to deal with suspected cross-contamination and a sequencing artifact, a later analysis dropped over 550 nucleotide sequences that were highly shared and had low generation probability. In a later analysis, a clonal expansion index was calculated for each public chain from normalized within-repertoire ranks of inferred template counts. In a later analysis, generation probabilities were computed using a VDJ recombination model fitted to out-of-frame rearrangements, and the results were checked against IGoR. Hypergeometric tests were used in a later analysis to score TCR-TCR, TCR-HLA and TCR-CMV co-occurrence, with a repertoire-size bias correction applied to the TCR pairs. False discovery rates were estimated in a later analysis by permuting HLA or CMV assignments 20 times. In a later analysis, co-occurring TCRs were grouped with DBSCAN, and TCRdist sequence similarity was added when clustering was performed within HLA-allele-positive subsets. Repertoires with fewer than 30,000 or more than 120,000 public chains, plus five repertoires with anomalous nucleotide sharing, were excluded from co-occurrence clustering. TCRdb retrieved this table from immuneACCESS and kept in-frame rearrangements only. Not all clones are present; in checked studies, unresolved V genes account for under half, and no reason is known for the remainder. V, J and clone size are those of that table, while D and trimming were read from the DNA. The sample data list about 76,000 clones, and around 80% of these were observed just once. The ten largest clones capture approximately 2.7% of the sample.

The cohort was made up of several hundred healthy bone marrow donors. At the time of sampling, all cohort members were nominally healthy, though unrecorded immune exposures were likely present. The donor was CMV seropositive and was included in the group of 250 to 300 seropositive cohort members. A peripheral blood sample was provided by each donor, and peripheral blood mononuclear cells were used for TCR beta sequencing. The Qiagen DNeasy Blood Extraction Kit was used to extract genomic DNA from the blood cell samples. Findings and caveats that apply to the study as a whole: In vitro tests confirmed that a few of the cytomegalovirus-associated TCR beta chains recognize cytomegalovirus antigens. The presence/absence analyses assumed that sequencing depth was roughly uniform across donors, and that assumption may not be true. A later analysis reported that several top co-occurrence clusters appeared linked to parvovirus B19, influenza, CMV and Epstein-Barr virus. Compared with equally common non-associated chains, HLA-associated TCR beta chains in a later analysis were more clonally expanded and had lower generation probabilities. Correlated functional status among segregating V segments might be attributable to linkage disequilibrium, but an unknown experimental factor could not be ruled out. At a false discovery rate of 0.05, a later analysis linked fewer than 20,000 TCR beta sequences to specific HLA alleles. A further reported finding was that TCR beta sequences accurately predicted the HLA-A and HLA-B alleles for most subjects in the first cohort. Because counts were too low, 15 to 20 rarely observed V segments, including chromosome 9 orphons, were left out of the earlier analysis of 500 to 750 of the donors. In an earlier analysis of roughly 560 of the donors, most TCR beta V segments were observed in productive rearrangements about 90% or about 30% of the time, broadly matching IMGT annotations. This cohort had only TCR beta chains sequenced, and the lack of alpha or paired-chain data limited which features could be detected. When HLA alleles, especially DR and DQ, strongly co-occurred, TCR associations were difficult to assign to individual alleles. A cluster of highly shared sequence variants was judged likely to represent a technical artifact of the sequencing pipeline. A total of fewer than 200 TCR beta chains were listed by the study as associated with cytomegalovirus. A later genetic analysis associated a missense DCLRE1C variant with V-gene and J-gene trimming of TCR beta chains, and an independent cohort replicated the association. Because some donors lacked HLA typing at each locus, the association tests relied only on the typed subset. Immune exposure information for the cohort was limited to CMV serostatus. Most TCR sequences were seen in very few donors, while some public TCRs were found in many individuals. In a later genetic analysis, fewer N-insertions in productive TCRs were reported among donors in an Asian-associated ancestry cluster than the roughly 700-donor mean. In a later analysis, TCR association rates were found to vary across HLA loci, with the most associated TCRs seen for DRB1 alleles and the fewest for HLA-C alleles. It was suggested by the authors that the approach could potentially be generalized to other disease states and immunological phenotypes. In a later analysis, most CMV-associated TCR beta chains were found to appear HLA-restricted, with HLA associations seemingly driven largely by CMV exposure. The classifier was reported to diagnose cytomegalovirus status with high specificity and sensitivity in both the original cohort and the validation cohort.

Comments on this clone: The antigen it binds to is not known. There are no base qualities to consult, and no much larger clone falls within one base.

The sequencing sample was made of PBMCs. The TCR was taken from a male donor in good health and CMV-seropositive.

The CDR3 region has the sequence CASSIPGNTEAFF. The DNA sequence reads TGTGCCAGTAGTATACCCGGGAACACTGAAGCTTTCTTT. The chain joins TRBV19 to TRBJ1-1, with no D gene named confidently. The CDR3, from cysteine to phenylalanine, totals 13 residues. Only the CDR3 DNA stays, 39 bases, in frame from base 1. Cut back by 2 bases and 1 base, the V and J ends lie 5 bases apart. The germline V gene (reference sequence) specifies LNHDA as CDR1 and SQIVND as CDR2.